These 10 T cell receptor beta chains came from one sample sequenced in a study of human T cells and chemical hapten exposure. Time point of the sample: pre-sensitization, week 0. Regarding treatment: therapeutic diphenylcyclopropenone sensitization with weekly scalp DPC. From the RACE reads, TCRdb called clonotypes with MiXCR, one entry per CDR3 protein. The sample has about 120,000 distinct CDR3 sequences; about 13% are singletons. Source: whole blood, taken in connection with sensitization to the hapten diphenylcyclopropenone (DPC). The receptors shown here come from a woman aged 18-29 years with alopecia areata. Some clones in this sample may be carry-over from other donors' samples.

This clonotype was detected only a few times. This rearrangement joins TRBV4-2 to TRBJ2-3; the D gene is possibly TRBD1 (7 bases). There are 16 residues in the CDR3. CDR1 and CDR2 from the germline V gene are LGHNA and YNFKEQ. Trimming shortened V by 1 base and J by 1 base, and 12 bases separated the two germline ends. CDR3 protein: CASSQAGGPRTDTQYF. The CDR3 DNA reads TGTGCCAGCAGCCAAGCAGGGGGGCCACGCACAGATACGCAGTATTTT.

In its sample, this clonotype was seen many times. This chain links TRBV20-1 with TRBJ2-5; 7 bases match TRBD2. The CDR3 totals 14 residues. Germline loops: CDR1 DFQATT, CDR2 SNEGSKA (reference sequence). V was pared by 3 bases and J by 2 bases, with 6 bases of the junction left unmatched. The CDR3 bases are TGCAGTGCTAGGAATAGCGGGCGGCAAGAGACCCAGTACTTC. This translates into CSARNSGRQETQYF.

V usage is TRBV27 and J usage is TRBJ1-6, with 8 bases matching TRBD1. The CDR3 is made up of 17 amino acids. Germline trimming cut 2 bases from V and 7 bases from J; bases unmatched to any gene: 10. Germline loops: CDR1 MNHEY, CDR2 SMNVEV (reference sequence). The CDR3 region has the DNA TGTGCCAGCAGTTTAAGGGACAGGATGGAACTCAATTCACCCCTCCACTTT. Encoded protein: CASSLRDRMELNSPLHF.

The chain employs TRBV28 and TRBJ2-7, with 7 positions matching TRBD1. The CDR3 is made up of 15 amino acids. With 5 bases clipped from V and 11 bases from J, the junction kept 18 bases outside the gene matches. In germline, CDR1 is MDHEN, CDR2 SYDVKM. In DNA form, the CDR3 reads TGTGCCAGCAGTAACCATCCGGGACAGAGCGCCTGGGAGTACTTC. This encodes CASSNHPGQSAWEYF.

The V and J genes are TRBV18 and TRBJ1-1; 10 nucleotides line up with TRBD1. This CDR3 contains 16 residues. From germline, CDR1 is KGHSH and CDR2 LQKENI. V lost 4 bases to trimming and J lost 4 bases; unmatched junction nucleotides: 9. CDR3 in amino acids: CASSRQGAGGGTEAFF. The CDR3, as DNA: TGTGCCAGCTCACGACAGGGGGCAGGGGGTGGCACTGAAGCTTTCTTT.

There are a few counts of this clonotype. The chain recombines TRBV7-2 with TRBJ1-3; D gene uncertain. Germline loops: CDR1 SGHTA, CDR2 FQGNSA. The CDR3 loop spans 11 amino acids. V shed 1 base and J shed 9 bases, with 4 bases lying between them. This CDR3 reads CASSLGGTIYF. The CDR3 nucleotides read TGTGCCAGCAGCTTAGGGGGCACCATATATTTT.

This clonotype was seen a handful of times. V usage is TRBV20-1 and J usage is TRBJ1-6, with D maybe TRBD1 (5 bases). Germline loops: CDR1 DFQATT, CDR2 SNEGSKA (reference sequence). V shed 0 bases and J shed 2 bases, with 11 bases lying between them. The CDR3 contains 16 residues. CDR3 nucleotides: TGCAGTGCTAGAGAACCCAGGGTCACCTATAATTCACCCCTCCACTTT. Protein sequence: CSAREPRVTYNSPLHF.

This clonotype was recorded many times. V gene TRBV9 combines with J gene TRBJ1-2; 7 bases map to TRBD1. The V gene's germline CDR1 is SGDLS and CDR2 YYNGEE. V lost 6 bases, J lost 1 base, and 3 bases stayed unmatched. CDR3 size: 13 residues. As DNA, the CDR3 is TGTGCCAGCAACCGGGACAGTAACTATGGCTACACCTTC. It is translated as CASNRDSNYGYTF.

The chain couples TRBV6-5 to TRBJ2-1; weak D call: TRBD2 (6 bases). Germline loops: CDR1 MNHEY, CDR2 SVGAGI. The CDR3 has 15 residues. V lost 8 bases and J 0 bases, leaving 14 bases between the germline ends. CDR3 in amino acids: CASRLGSSSYNEQFF. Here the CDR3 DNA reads TGTGCCAGCCGACTCGGGAGCAGCTCCTACAATGAGCAGTTCTTC.

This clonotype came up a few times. The CDR3 reads CASSPAGHRNQPQHF. CDR3 sequence (DNA): TGTGCCAGCAGCCCCGCCGGACACCGCAATCAGCCCCAGCATTTT. This chain uses TRBV7-8 with TRBJ1-5, with a weak D call TRBD1 (5 bases). Germline V lookup: CDR1 SGHVS, CDR2 FQNEAQ. The germline V and J ends were trimmed by 5 bases and 2 bases, with 13 bases remaining between them. The CDR3 has 15 residues.